The text below deals with one T cell receptor (beta chain). Produced via immunoSEQ multiplex PCR; TCRdb's table is partial and in-frame only. The sample records approximately 46,000 clones, about three quarters being singletons. Every patient was affected by relapse after autologous stem cell transplantation, while exposure to brentuximab vedotin was not uniform. This specimen comes from a study of PD-1 blockade in classical Hodgkin lymphoma. This CDR3 has 9 residues. CDR1 is SNHLY and CDR2 is FYNNEI in the germline V gene. The V gene lost 8 bases and the J gene lost 6 bases, with 5 bases spanning the gap.

The specimen was peripheral blood mononuclear cells (PBMCs), collected at baseline. The V call is TRBV2, the J call TRBJ2-7; D unclear. This clonotype originated in a human donor with classical Hodgkin lymphoma. DNA of the CDR3: TGTGCCAGCGGATTCGAGCAGTACTTC. It translates to CASGFEQYF.